These 29 T cell receptor beta chains came from one sample sequenced in a study of cytomegalovirus exposure and HLA in healthy donors. The PCR used 60 Vbeta and 13 Jbeta primers. The table came from immunoSEQ multiplex PCR; TCRdb's copy has only in-frame clones and leaves some out. This sample has roughly 160,000 clones, with over 60% found just once. The sample comprised PBMCs. The receptors were sampled from a girl aged 10 to 17 in good health and CMV-seronegative.

This clone was observed once. V and J are TRBV5-1 and TRBJ1-1, with D perhaps matching TRBD1 (5 bases). V lost 4 bases to trimming and J lost 6 bases, with 16 bases between them. The CDR3 extends over 14 amino acids. CDR1 SGHRS and CDR2 YFSETQ come from the germline V gene. The CDR3 DNA reads TGCGCCAGCAGCCCGGGGGTTGGGGCAGCTGAAGCTTTCTTT. This sequence encodes CASSPGVGAAEAFF.

The chain recombines TRBV2 with TRBJ1-1, with a weak D call TRBD1 (5 bases). This CDR3 comprises 12 residues. V was clipped by 2 bases and J by 10 bases, with 11 bases between them. Germline assignment: CDR1 SNHLY and CDR2 FYNNEI. Here the CDR3 reads CASSESGRVAFF. The DNA of the CDR3 is TGTGCCAGCAGTGAATCAGGGAGGGTAGCTTTCTTT.

DNA for the CDR3: TGTGCCAGCAGCTTAGACAGGGGTAATGAAAAACTGTTTTTT. Translated: CASSLDRGNEKLFF. The chain employs TRBV11-2 and TRBJ1-4; possibly TRBD1 for D (6 bases). V lost 0 bases, J lost 4 bases, and 6 bases lay in between. CDR1 is SGHAT and CDR2 is FQNNGV in the germline V gene. This CDR3 spans 14 amino acids.

The table lists this clone with a few counts. The V and J genes are TRBV4-1 and TRBJ2-1, with 8 bases lining up with TRBD2. V shed 0 bases, J shed 7 bases, and the junction held 11 bases outside the gene matches. Per germline, CDR1 MGHRA and CDR2 YSYEKL. There are 17 residues in the CDR3. The CDR3 bases are TGCGCCAGCAGCCAAGAGGCGGGCGGGGGGCATCGGAATGAGCAGTTCTTC. Amino acid sequence: CASSQEAGGGHRNEQFF.

The chain couples TRBV4-1 to TRBJ1-1, with D perhaps matching TRBD1 (5 bases). Deletions cut 6 bases from V and 2 bases from J, with 10 bases between. CDR3 length: 13 residues. The germline CDR1 and CDR2 sequences are MGHRA and YSYEKL. The CDR3 loop reads CASRSGYNTEAFF. In DNA form, the CDR3 reads TGCGCCAGCAGGTCAGGGTATAACACTGAAGCTTTCTTT.

The J gene is TRBJ1-5, the V gene TRBV5-6, with a tentative D call TRBD1 (5 bases). The germline gives CDR1 SGHDT, CDR2 YYEEEE. The V end lost 1 base, the J end lost 2 bases, and 19 bases lay between the germline ends. The CDR3 is 18 amino acids. In DNA, the CDR3 is TGTGCCAGCAGCTTGTTGTCGGAGGGGTCTTGGGGCAATCAGCCCCAGCATTTT. It encodes CASSLLSEGSWGNQPQHF.

The rearrangement joins TRBV19 to TRBJ1-1; a weak D match, TRBD1 (5 bases). Trimming removed 4 bases from V and 5 bases from J, with 11 bases in between. CDR1 is LNHDA and CDR2 is SQIVND in the germline V gene (reference sequence). CDR3 size: 13 residues. The chain's CDR3 is CASSTPSGTEAFF. In DNA form, the CDR3 reads TGTGCCAGTAGTACGCCGTCAGGGACTGAAGCTTTCTTT.

The chain has TRBV7-3 and TRBJ2-1, with D possibly being TRBD2 (5 bases). Germline loops: CDR1 SGHTA, CDR2 FQGTGA. Trimming cost V 2 bases and J 8 bases, with 10 bases left between them. The CDR3 spans 13 residues. This CDR3 reads CASSLSGSDEQFF. CDR3 in DNA: TGTGCCAGCAGCTTATCGGGGTCGGATGAGCAGTTCTTC.

The V call is TRBV9, the J call TRBJ1-6, with D perhaps TRBD1 (6 bases). V was trimmed by 0 bases and J by 9 bases, leaving 10 bases between them. The CDR3 runs 14 residues. The germline gives CDR1 SGDLS, CDR2 YYNGEE. In nucleotides, the CDR3 is TGTGCCAGCAGCGTAGCCGGGACAACTTCACCCCTCCACTTT. It encodes CASSVAGTTSPLHF.

V is TRBV2 and J is TRBJ1-4; D is possibly TRBD1 (6 bases). CDR1 SNHLY and CDR2 FYNNEI come from the germline V gene. V was trimmed by 4 bases and J by 3 bases, leaving 21 bases between them. The CDR3 has 18 residues. CDR3: CASSVLMEDGTPNEKLFF. The CDR3 nucleotides read TGTGCCAGCAGTGTTCTGATGGAGGACGGGACACCTAATGAAAAACTGTTTTTT. Complete variable domain (other parts from reference TRBV2 and TRBJ1-4): EPEVTQTPSHQVTQMGQEVILRCVPISNHLYFYWYRQILGQKVEFLVSFYNNEISEKSEIFDDQFSVERPDGSNFTLKIRSTKLEDSAMYFCASSVLMEDGTPNEKLFFGSGTQLSVL.

V usage is TRBV6-5 and J usage is TRBJ2-7, with TRBD1 identical over 7 bases. This CDR3 has 14 amino acids. Germline V gene sequence: CDR1 MNHEY, CDR2 SVGAGI. V shed 7 bases, J shed 1 base, and the junction held 7 bases outside the gene matches. The CDR3 region has the DNA TGTGCCAGCACCTCCTGGGACAGATCCTACGAGCAGTACTTC. This translates into CASTSWDRSYEQYF.

The rearrangement links TRBV6-1 to TRBJ2-3; D gene unclear. Deletions cut 0 bases from V and 3 bases from J, with 10 bases between. Germline V CDR1 and CDR2: MNHNS, SASEGT. CDR3 size: 15 residues. The CDR3 coding sequence is TGTGCCAGCAGTGAAGCGCTGCGCGAAACAGATACGCAGTATTTT. It yields the protein CASSEALRETDTQYF.

J is TRBJ1-6 and V is TRBV10-3; D gene uncertain. The germline V and J ends were trimmed by 2 bases and 6 bases, with 11 bases remaining between them. The CDR3 runs to 15 residues. Germline V CDR1 and CDR2: ENHRY, SYGVKD. The CDR3: CAISEREAANSPLHF. CDR3 in DNA: TGTGCCATCAGTGAGAGGGAGGCGGCTAATTCACCCCTCCACTTT.

This sequence joins TRBV6-6 and TRBJ1-1; D call uncertain. The germline gives CDR1 MNHNY, CDR2 SVGAGI (reference sequence). This CDR3 comprises 14 residues. With 5 bases removed from V and 0 bases from J, the gap between germline ends came to 10 bases. CDR3 sequence (DNA): TGTGCCAGCAGTCAAAACAGACTGAACACTGAAGCTTTCTTT. Its protein product is CASSQNRLNTEAFF.

J is TRBJ2-7 and V is TRBV29-1; TRBD2 matches at 8 bases. The CDR3 runs 13 residues. J was trimmed by 0 bases and V by 8 bases; bases with no gene match: 6. Germline V CDR1 and CDR2: SQVTM, ANQGSEA. CDR3 protein: CSISGGSSYEQYF. CDR3 coding DNA: TGCAGCATAAGCGGGGGAAGCTCCTACGAGCAGTACTTC.

The V gene is TRBV6-6, the J gene TRBJ1-3, with D perhaps matching TRBD1 (6 bases). The CDR3 has 14 residues. Trimming shortened V by 7 bases and J by 3 bases, and 13 bases separated the two germline ends. The V gene's germline CDR1 is MNHNY and CDR2 SVGAGI (reference sequence). The CDR3 sequence: CASKEWGLGNTIYF. CDR3 in DNA: TGTGCCAGCAAGGAATGGGGGCTTGGAAACACCATATATTTT.

The chain is built from TRBV6-5 and TRBJ1-2; 10 nucleotides align to TRBD1. In germline, CDR1 is MNHEY, CDR2 SVGAGI. V dropped 4 bases and J dropped 8; count of bases not matched to a gene: 7. The CDR3 contains 14 residues. The CDR3, as DNA: TGTGCCAGCAGTTCTGACAGGGGGCAGCGAGGCTACACCTTC. Its translation is CASSSDRGQRGYTF.

V is TRBV27 and J is TRBJ1-1; maybe TRBD1 (6 bases). The CDR3 extends over 14 amino acids. Trimming took off 6 bases at V and 1 base at J, with 12 bases between the two ends. Germline-derived CDR1 and CDR2 are MNHEY and SMNVEV (reference sequence). The CDR3 DNA sequence: TGTGCCAGCAGCCCCGGGACAACGAACACTGAAGCTTTCTTT. Its translation is CASSPGTTNTEAFF.

The V call is TRBV7-3, the J call TRBJ1-3, with 10 bases lining up with TRBD1. V was clipped by 8 bases and J by 2 bases; unmatched bases: 9. CDR3 length: 16 residues. CDR1 and CDR2 from the germline V gene are SGHTA and FQGTGA. CDR3 sequence: CASGGTGAAAGNTIYF. The CDR3 bases are TGTGCCAGCGGGGGGACAGGGGCGGCGGCTGGAAACACCATATATTTT.

The gene calls are TRBV5-4 and TRBJ2-7; tentatively, D is TRBD1 (6 bases). V lost 2 bases and J lost 4, with 16 bases in between. CDR3 size: 15 residues. Germline CDR1 is SGHNT and CDR2 is YYREEE (reference sequence). The CDR3 loop reads CASSLRQAQGYEQYF. CDR3 in DNA: TGTGCCAGCAGCTTAAGACAGGCGCAGGGGTACGAGCAGTACTTC.

This clone turned up a few times. The chain is built from TRBV7-9 and TRBJ1-4, with TRBD1 as a possible D gene (6 bases). V dropped 5 bases and J dropped 6 bases, with 16 bases sitting between them. The length of the CDR3 is 15 residues. Germline assignment: CDR1 SEHNR and CDR2 FQNEAQ (reference sequence). CDR3 region: CASSVYREGDEKLFF. The CDR3 DNA reads TGTGCCAGCAGCGTGTACAGGGAAGGGGATGAAAAACTGTTTTTT.

This clone has a handful of counts. The gene calls are TRBV9 and TRBJ2-7; TRBD2 matches at 10 bases. This CDR3 has 16 residues. Germline loops: CDR1 SGDLS, CDR2 YYNGEE. V trimming: 5 bases; J trimming: 2 bases; junction bases outside the gene matches: 10. CDR3 sequence (DNA): TGTGCCAGCAGTCTTTTTGGACTAGCGGAGACCTACGAGCAGTACTTC. Amino acids: CASSLFGLAETYEQYF.

V gene TRBV5-4 combines with J gene TRBJ2-1; the match to TRBD2 covers 8 bases. Losses at the gene ends were 3 bases for V and 6 bases for J; bases not matched to a gene: 11. Looked up from germline, CDR1 is SGHNT and CDR2 is YYREEE (reference sequence). The length of the CDR3 is 16 residues. CDR3 sequence reads: CASSYNRGGLVNEQFF. As DNA, the CDR3 is TGTGCCAGCAGCTACAATCGGGGGGGCCTGGTCAATGAGCAGTTCTTC.

The chain couples TRBV29-1 to TRBJ2-7; TRBD1 matches 12 bases. This CDR3 has 13 amino acids. CDR1 and CDR2 from the germline V gene are SQVTM and ANQGSEA. V shed 7 bases and J 6 bases; nucleotides not matched to a gene: 7. This chain's CDR3 is CSAGGQGATEQYF. The CDR3 DNA reads TGCAGCGCTGGGGGACAGGGGGCAACCGAGCAGTACTTC.

This chain links TRBV30 with TRBJ2-3, with TRBD2 matching 9 bases. CDR3 length: 16 amino acids. V shed 0 bases, J shed 6 bases, and the junction held 10 bases outside the gene matches. The germline V gene encodes CDR1 GTSNPN and CDR2 SVGIG (reference sequence). The CDR3 DNA reads TGTGCCTGGAGTGTACGTAGGCTAGCGGGGCCCGATACGCAGTATTTT. This gives the protein CAWSVRRLAGPDTQYF. Using reference TRBV30 and TRBJ2-3 for the parts outside the CDR3, the full variable domain is SQTIHQWPATLVQPVGSPLSLECTVEGTSNPNLYWYRQAAGRGLQLLFYSVGIGQISSEVPQNLSASRPQDRQFILSSKKLLLSDSGFYLCAWSVRRLAGPDTQYFGPGTRLTVL.

The chain recombines TRBV13 with TRBJ2-2, with D perhaps matching TRBD1 (6 bases). Germline V gene lookup returns CDR1 PRHDT and CDR2 FYEKMQ (reference sequence). The CDR3 sequence is 14 residues long. Trimming left V 5 bases short and J 1 base short, with 8 bases between. CDR3 coding DNA: TGTGCCAGCAGCCACAGGGAGAACACCGGGGAGCTGTTTTTT. Translation: CASSHRENTGELFF.

The V call is TRBV5-4, the J call TRBJ1-2, with a tentative D call TRBD1 (5 bases). Deletions cut 4 bases from V and 7 bases from J, with 20 bases between. The germline gives CDR1 SGHNT, CDR2 YYREEE (reference sequence). The CDR3 totals 15 residues. In nucleotides, the CDR3 is TGTGCCAGCAGCACAGCGGGGGACGGCCTCCCTGGCTACACCTTC. Amino acids: CASSTAGDGLPGYTF.

The chain links TRBV7-6 to TRBJ1-5, with a weak D call TRBD1 (5 bases). Germline assignment: CDR1 SGHVS and CDR2 FNYEAQ. Trimming stripped 1 base from V and 10 bases from J, with 17 bases between. The CDR3 spans 15 residues. CDR3 in DNA: TGTGCCAGCAGCTTAGGTGGGGCAGGGAATTACCCCCAGCATTTT. Translated, it gives CASSLGGAGNYPQHF.

This clone was observed a few times. J is TRBJ2-7 and V is TRBV9; TRBD1 agrees at 8 bases. The CDR3 covers 14 residues. The V gene end was trimmed by 1 base and the J gene end by 7 bases; junction bases not matched to a gene: 7. Germline V gene lookup returns CDR1 SGDLS and CDR2 YYNGEE. CDR3: CASSVSQGAGEQYF. CDR3 coding DNA: TGTGCCAGCAGCGTAAGCCAGGGGGCAGGAGAGCAGTACTTC.